This TCR beta chain was recovered during a study of blood T cell repertoires in COVID-19. About the research overall: Acute and convalescent COVID-19 samples came from the United States, Italy and Spain. PBMCs, B-cell-depleted T cells, or T cells provided the cDNA or gDNA that made up the material.

Trimming pared 4 bases from V and 0 bases from J, leaving 19 bases between. Per the germline V gene, CDR1 is LNHDA and CDR2 is SQIVND (reference sequence). The CDR3 consists of 18 residues. Per the authors' pipeline: Researchers report that nucleated cell counts were estimated from reference gene primer amplification. Measured with immunoSEQ multiplex PCR; TCRdb has only the in-frame clones, and not every one. The D gene and trimming were derived from the DNA, and the V and J assignments and clone size from that table. The sample includes 93,000 or so clones, over 75% of them seen just once. The sequenced sample consisted of peripheral blood. The sequence was collected from a human donor in a cohort sampled during active or convalescent COVID-19. The J gene is TRBJ1-5, the V gene TRBV19; D possibly corresponds to TRBD1 (6 bases). The DNA for the CDR3 is TGTGCCAGTAGTAGCCCCCCGGGGACAATAGTTAGCAATCAGCCCCAGCATTTT. Translated, it gives CASSSPPGTIVSNQPQHF. Full variable domain (rest looked up from reference TRBV19 and TRBJ1-5): DGGITQSPKYLFRKEGQNVTLSCEQNLNHDAMYWYRQDPGQGLRLIYYSQIVNDFQKGDIAEGYSVSREKKESFPLTVTSAQKNPTAFYLCASSSPPGTIVSNQPQHFGDGTRLSIL.